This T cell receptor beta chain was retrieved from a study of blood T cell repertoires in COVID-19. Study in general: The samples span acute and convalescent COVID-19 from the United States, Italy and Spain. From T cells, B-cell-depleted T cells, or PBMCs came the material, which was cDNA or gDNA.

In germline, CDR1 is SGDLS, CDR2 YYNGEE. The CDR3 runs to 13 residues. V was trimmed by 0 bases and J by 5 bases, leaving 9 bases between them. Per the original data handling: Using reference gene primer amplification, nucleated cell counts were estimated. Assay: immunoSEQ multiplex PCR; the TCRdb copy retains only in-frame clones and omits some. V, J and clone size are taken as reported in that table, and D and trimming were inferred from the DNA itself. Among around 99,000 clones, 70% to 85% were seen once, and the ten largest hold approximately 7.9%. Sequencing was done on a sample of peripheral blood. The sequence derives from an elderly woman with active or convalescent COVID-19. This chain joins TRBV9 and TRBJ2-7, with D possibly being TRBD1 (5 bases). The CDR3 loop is CASSVDAGNEQYF. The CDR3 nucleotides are TGTGCCAGCAGCGTAGATGCAGGGAACGAGCAGTACTTC.